What follows are 20 T cell receptor beta chains derived from one specimen sequenced in a study of blood T cell repertoires in COVID-19. Measured with immunoSEQ multiplex PCR; TCRdb has only the in-frame clones, and not every one. The sample contains approximately 150,000 clones, approximately 78% of which appear only once. Sequencing input: peripheral blood. The receptors stem from a human donor with acute or convalescent COVID-19. The donor label of this sample is uncertain.

The V and J genes are TRBV6-5 and TRBJ1-6; D possibly corresponds to TRBD1 (6 bases). CDR3 length equals 15 residues. The germline V gene has CDR1 MNHEY and CDR2 SVGAGI. Between the trimmed V and J ends, which lost 8 bases and 6 bases, there was a span of 17 bases. This CDR3 is CASPQGLPRNSPLHF. In DNA, the CDR3 is TGTGCCAGCCCTCAGGGGCTGCCCCGTAATTCACCCCTCCACTTT.

This chain connects TRBV3-1 (or the pseudogene TRBV3-2) to TRBJ1-5; tentative D call: TRBD1 (5 bases). The V end was cut by 5 bases, the J end by 2 bases, with 10 bases between. CDR3 length: 14 amino acids. Germline CDR1 reads LGHDT; CDR2 reads YNNKEL (reference sequence). The CDR3 region has the DNA TGTGCCAGCAGCGCCATAGGGGGCAATCAGCCCCAGCATTTT. This gives the protein CASSAIGGNQPQHF.

The V call is TRBV27, the J call TRBJ1-5, with 10 bases aligning to TRBD1. The V and J ends lost 8 bases and 2 bases, in that order; junction bases with no gene match: 9. The germline CDR1 and CDR2 sequences are MNHEY and SMNVEV (reference sequence). The CDR3 spans 16 residues. Here the CDR3 DNA reads TGTGCCAGCTGGCCTGACAGGGGGCACGGCAATCAGCCCCAGCATTTT. It translates to CASWPDRGHGNQPQHF.

This clone has a handful of counts. This sequence joins TRBV6-1 and TRBJ1-1; D call uncertain. This CDR3 region has 19 residues. The germline V gene encodes CDR1 MNHNS and CDR2 SASEGT. V was clipped by 3 bases and J by 0 bases, with 23 bases between them. CDR3 coding DNA: TGTGCCAGCAGTGACCCAGCGGGCAGGTTGGGTTATATGAACACTGAAGCTTTCTTT. Encoded protein: CASSDPAGRLGYMNTEAFF.

V and J are TRBV19 and TRBJ1-4; 8 bases agree with TRBD1. Germline V gene data show CDR1 as LNHDA and CDR2 as SQIVND (reference sequence). The CDR3 spans 15 residues. The V and J ends lost 6 bases and 6 bases, in that order; junction bases with no gene match: 9. The CDR3 DNA reads TGTGCCAGTAGGATTGGACAGGGCTGGGATGAAAAACTGTTTTTT. The encoded protein is CASRIGQGWDEKLFF.

This chain joins TRBV5-1 and TRBJ1-1; 9 bases align to TRBD1. J lost 5 bases, V lost 4 bases, and 9 bases had no gene match. The CDR3 is 15 residues long. Germline CDR1 SGHRS, CDR2 YFSETQ. CDR3 loop: CASSPGTGRGTEAFF. The CDR3 DNA is TGCGCCAGCAGCCCTGGGACAGGGAGAGGAACTGAAGCTTTCTTT.

V gene TRBV6-4 combines with J gene TRBJ2-1, with TRBD2 matching 8 bases. Losses at the gene ends were 3 bases for V and 7 bases for J; bases not matched to a gene: 5. The germline V gene has CDR1 MRHNA and CDR2 SNTAGT. This CDR3 contains 14 residues. The CDR3 reads CASSEWPGGNEQFF. CDR3 nucleotide sequence: TGTGCCAGCAGTGAGTGGCCGGGGGGGAATGAGCAGTTCTTC.

V gene TRBV18 combines with J gene TRBJ1-2, with TRBD1 identical over 11 bases. The germline CDR1 and CDR2 sequences are KGHSH and LQKENI. V was pared by 3 bases and J by 4 bases, with 4 bases of the junction left unmatched. The CDR3 loop spans 15 amino acids. The CDR3 sequence: CASSPLGQGGYGYTF. The DNA for the CDR3 is TGTGCCAGCTCACCTTTGGGACAGGGGGGCTATGGCTACACCTTC.

The chain carries TRBV29-1 and TRBJ1-1; 11 nucleotides match TRBD1. Per germline, CDR1 SQVTM and CDR2 ANQGSEA. The CDR3 spans 14 residues. The ends lost 6 bases at V and 4 bases at J; junction bases unmatched: 7. The CDR3 nucleotides read TGCAGCGTACTCCGGGACAGGGGGGGCACTGAAGCTTTCTTT. Amino acids: CSVLRDRGGTEAFF.

The chain combines TRBV5-8 with TRBJ1-5; 11 nucleotides agree with TRBD1. Germline V lookup: CDR1 SGHTS, CDR2 YDEGEE. Trimming removed 3 bases from V and 7 bases from J; junction bases left unmatched: 0. CDR3 length: 13 residues. For the CDR3, the DNA is TGTGCCAGCAGCTGGGACAGGGGGCAGCCCCAGCATTTT. This encodes CASSWDRGQPQHF.

The chain combines TRBV4-1 with TRBJ2-7; 8 nucleotides align to TRBD2. V lost 0 bases, J lost 2 bases, and 3 bases stayed unmatched. The CDR3 is made up of 15 amino acids. CDR1 is MGHRA, CDR2 YSYEKL, per germline. The CDR3, as DNA: TGCGCCAGCAGCCAAGAAGCGGGGGCCGCCTACGAGCAGTACTTC. Protein: CASSQEAGAAYEQYF.

This clone was detected a few times. The chain employs TRBV7-2 and TRBJ1-2, with D possibly being TRBD1 (5 bases). The CDR3 sequence is 13 residues long. CDR1 SGHTA and CDR2 FQGNSA come from the germline V gene. V lost 5 bases, J lost 7 bases, and 14 bases lay in between. Here the CDR3 reads CASSQTGDSGYTF. The DNA of the CDR3 is TGTGCCAGCAGCCAAACAGGAGACTCTGGCTACACCTTC.

This sequence joins TRBV11-3 and TRBJ2-7; D is perhaps TRBD1 (5 bases). CDR3 length: 13 amino acids. Trimming took off 5 bases at V and 6 bases at J, with 14 bases between the two ends. Germline V CDR1 and CDR2: SGHNT, YENEEA. CDR3 amino acids: CASSARWGGEQYF. The CDR3, as DNA: TGTGCCAGCAGCGCAAGATGGGGCGGCGAGCAGTACTTC.

The V call is TRBV7-2, the J call TRBJ2-1, with D tentatively TRBD1 (5 bases). This CDR3 is built from 15 residues. The V end lost 0 bases, the J end lost 0 bases, and 6 bases lay between the germline ends. Looked up from germline, CDR1 is SGHTA and CDR2 is FQGNSA. CDR3 in amino acids: CASSLATASYNEQFF. The DNA of the CDR3 is TGTGCCAGCAGCTTAGCGACAGCCTCCTACAATGAGCAGTTCTTC.

This chain uses TRBV13 with TRBJ1-3; 10 bases are a match to TRBD1. Trimming cost V 3 bases and J 2 bases; bases outside gene matches: 4. Germline values: CDR1 PRHDT, CDR2 FYEKMQ (reference sequence). This CDR3 has 16 residues. The CDR3 loop is CASSFSGQGAGNTIYF. CDR3 DNA: TGTGCCAGCAGCTTCTCCGGACAGGGGGCTGGAAACACCATATATTTT. Filled out from reference TRBV13 and TRBJ1-3, the complete variable domain reads AAGVIQSPRHLIKEKRETATLKCYPIPRHDTVYWYQQGPGQDPQFLISFYEKMQSDKGSIPDRFSAQQFSDYHSELNMSSLELGDSALYFCASSFSGQGAGNTIYFGEGSWLTVV.

This clone has more than one count but fewer than ten. V gene TRBV29-1 combines with J gene TRBJ2-3; 8 bases line up with TRBD2. V lost 6 bases and J lost 0; bases outside the gene matches: 5. The CDR3 has 14 residues. Germline values: CDR1 SQVTM, CDR2 ANQGSEA. The CDR3 protein is CSVGGAPSTDTQYF. CDR3 DNA sequence: TGCAGCGTCGGGGGGGCACCGAGCACAGATACGCAGTATTTT.

The V and J genes are TRBV27 and TRBJ1-6; a weak D match, TRBD1 (6 bases). The CDR3 spans 16 residues. The germline V gene encodes CDR1 MNHEY and CDR2 SMNVEV (reference sequence). With 7 bases removed from V and 0 bases from J, the gap between germline ends came to 13 bases. The CDR3 spells CASTSQGSSYNSPLHF. The CDR3, as DNA: TGTGCCAGCACCTCTCAGGGGAGCTCCTATAATTCACCCCTCCACTTT.

The chain recombines TRBV5-5 with TRBJ2-6; weak D call: TRBD2 (5 bases). V was pared by 3 bases and J by 1 base, with 20 bases between. CDR1 SGHKS and CDR2 YYEKEE come from the germline V gene (reference sequence). The CDR3 sequence is 19 residues long. This CDR3 is CASSYRAPVGSSGANVLTF. The CDR3 DNA is TGTGCCAGCAGCTATAGGGCTCCGGTAGGGAGTTCTGGGGCCAACGTCCTGACTTTC.

For the CDR3, the DNA is TGTGCCAGCAGTCTCAGCGGGGAAGAGACCCAGTACTTC. Protein sequence: CASSLSGEETQYF. The gene calls are TRBV7-9 and TRBJ2-5, with 7 bases aligning to TRBD2. CDR1 is SEHNR and CDR2 is FQNEAQ in the germline V gene (reference sequence). This CDR3 comprises 13 residues. After removal of 6 bases from V and 3 bases from J, the junction contained 4 bases not matched to a gene.

The V gene is TRBV6-5, the J gene TRBJ1-2; 8 bases fit TRBD1. This CDR3 is 16 amino acids long. Trimming removed 0 bases from V and 4 bases from J; junction bases left unmatched: 7. From germline, CDR1 is MNHEY and CDR2 SVGAGI. The CDR3 nucleotides read TGTGCCAGCAGTTACTCTAGGCGGGGACAGGTCTATGGCTACACCTTC. Amino acid sequence: CASSYSRRGQVYGYTF.